The 6 T cell receptor beta chains listed next were all sequenced from one sample in a study of Ad26.COV2.S vaccination and SARS-CoV-2 variants. Sequenced by immunoSEQ multiplex PCR; TCRdb stores in-frame clones only, minus some. The sample includes some 350,000 clones, roughly 84% of them seen just once. Indicated treatment: some 19 received Ad26.COV2.S at low or high dose, single or two shots; several received placebo; per-sample allocation not given. Sampling was performed 63 days after the first vaccine or placebo injection. The starting material was peripheral blood, obtained in a trial of Ad26.COV2.S vaccine versus placebo. These receptor sequences come from a person aged 18 to 59 who received the Ad26.COV2.S COVID-19 vaccine or a placebo.

This clone was recorded only once. The V and J genes are TRBV2 and TRBJ2-1; D perhaps matches TRBD1 (6 bases). The CDR3 has 13 amino acids. The germline gives CDR1 SNHLY, CDR2 FYNNEI. The V end lost 3 bases, the J end lost 5 bases, and 8 bases lay between the germline ends. CDR3 loop: CASSDYRDNEQFF. The CDR3 DNA follows: TGTGCCAGCAGTGATTACAGGGACAATGAGCAGTTCTTC.

This sequence joins TRBV7-8 and TRBJ2-3; D is uncertain. This CDR3 contains 16 residues. Germline V gene lookup returns CDR1 SGHVS and CDR2 FQNEAQ. V was cut by 2 bases and J by 2 bases, with 14 bases left in between. CDR3 protein: CASSLPEDDYTDTQYF. CDR3 bases: TGTGCCAGCAGCTTACCTGAGGACGATTACACAGATACGCAGTATTTT. The whole variable domain, remainder taken from reference TRBV7-8 and TRBJ2-3, is GAGVSQSPRYKVAKRGQDVALRCDPISGHVSLFWYQQALGQGPEFLTYFQNEAQLDKSGLPSDRFFAERPEGSVSTLKIQRTQQEDSAVYLCASSLPEDDYTDTQYFGPGTRLTVL.

The rearrangement links TRBV2 to TRBJ2-1, with 7 nucleotides matching TRBD1. Germline V CDR1 and CDR2: SNHLY, FYNNEI. The ends lost 5 bases at V and 4 bases at J; junction bases unmatched: 2. The CDR3 is made up of 13 amino acids. The CDR3 protein is CASSKTGYNEQFF. CDR3 coding DNA: TGTGCCAGCAGTAAGACAGGGTACAATGAGCAGTTCTTC.

This clone was picked up one time. V and J are TRBV6-5 and TRBJ2-3, with D unresolved. CDR1 is MNHEY, CDR2 SVGAGI, per germline. Deletions cut 4 bases from V and 2 bases from J, with 13 bases between. CDR3 size: 15 residues. In DNA form, the CDR3 reads TGTGCCAGCAGTTCAAGGTCATGGGACACAGATACGCAGTATTTT. Amino acids: CASSSRSWDTDTQYF.

The chain uses TRBV27 and TRBJ2-3; D remains unclear. Trimming took off 9 bases at V and 5 bases at J, with 21 bases between the two ends. Germline CDR1 reads MNHEY; CDR2 reads SMNVEV (reference sequence). This CDR3 has 15 residues. CDR3 loop: CASLRVPQQLDTQYF. The CDR3 coding sequence is TGTGCCAGTCTAAGGGTTCCCCAACAGTTAGATACGCAGTATTTT.

CDR3 DNA sequence: TGTGCCAGCAGTTACTCGATTTTCAGAGATCAGCCCCAGCATTTT. Its translation is CASSYSIFRDQPQHF. The chain has TRBV6-6 and TRBJ1-5, with D uncertain. Germline assignment: CDR1 MNHNY and CDR2 SVGAGI (reference sequence). The V and J ends lost 0 bases and 5 bases respectively, with 11 bases between them. The CDR3 runs to 15 residues.